The rows below give T cell receptor beta chains drawn from one sample of a study of T cells after yellow fever vaccination. MiXCR, run by TCRdb on the 5' RACE reads, gives a single entry per CDR3 protein. This repertoire shows about 340,000 distinct CDR3 sequences, around 3.9% found once; its top ten account for 20% to 25%. This sample comprised PBMCs, obtained 5 days after the yellow fever booster vaccination. The source is a man aged 18 to 35 who received the YFV17D yellow fever vaccine. CDR3s include the opening cysteine and the closing phenylalanine or tryptophan. Fields, in order: D gene, clone size, J gene, V gene, CDR3 protein, CDR3 DNA. D genes are given only for firm matches. Expanded clones get a size class; other rows say once, few or many, or leave the size out.

>.|few|TRBJ1-5|TRBV7-8
CASSLRFFGFLPYSNQPQHF
TGTGCCAGCAGCTTAAGGTTTTTTGGATTCCTTCCTTATAGCAATCAGCCCCAGCATTTT
>.|many|TRBJ2-4|TRBV5-1
CASSITGPPRKDIQYF
TGCGCCAGCAGCATAACAGGGCCGCCTAGGAAGGACATTCAGTACTTC
>.|few|TRBJ1-2|TRBV5-6
CASSTGQLHIVGYTF
TGTGCCAGCAGTACTGGACAGTTGCATATAGTGGGCTACACCTTC
>.|many|TRBJ2-2|TRBV6-2/TRBV6-3
CASSYVARRGELFF
TGTGCCAGCAGTTACGTGGCCCGCAGAGGGGAGCTGTTTTTT
>.|many|TRBJ1-5|TRBV28
CASRKTGNSNQPQHF
TGTGCCAGCAGGAAGACGGGAAATAGCAATCAGCCCCAGCATTTT
>.|few|TRBJ2-3|TRBV20-1
CSASRDGKRTDTQYF
TGCAGTGCCAGCAGGGACGGAAAAAGGACAGATACGCAGTATTTT
>.|.|TRBJ2-3|TRBV10-3
CAISDTAGTDTQYF
TGTGCCATCAGTGATACGGCGGGCACAGATACGCAGTATTTT
>TRBD1|few|TRBJ1-1|TRBV13
CASSLGTGETEAFF
TGTGCCAGCAGCCTCGGGACAGGTGAAACTGAAGCTTTCTTT
>.|many|TRBJ1-1|TRBV27
CASSSTLNTEAFF
TGTGCCAGCAGTAGTACTCTGAACACTGAAGCTTTCTTT
>.|many|TRBJ2-5|TRBV29-1
CSADPQETQYF
TGCAGCGCGGACCCCCAAGAGACCCAGTACTTC
>.|.|TRBJ1-1|TRBV7-2
CASSLAGRTANTEAFF
TGTGCCAGCAGCTTAGCGGGGCGGACAGCGAACACTGAAGCTTTCTTT
>.|many|TRBJ2-3|TRBV6-5
CASSTLDDTQYF
TGTGCCAGCAGTACACTAGATGATACGCAGTATTTT
>.|.|TRBJ2-1|TRBV24-1
CATSDPTKDDEQFF
TGTGCCACCAGTGATCCTACGAAGGACGATGAGCAGTTCTTC
>.|many|TRBJ2-7|TRBV6-5
CASSYSRGQYEQYF
TGTGCCAGCAGTTACTCTCGAGGGCAGTACGAGCAGTACTTC
>.|many|TRBJ1-1|TRBV5-1
CASSSGGSGASPTEAFF
TGCGCCAGCAGCTCCGGGGGGTCGGGGGCAAGTCCCACTGAAGCTTTCTTT
>.|many|TRBJ2-3|TRBV20-1
CSATAPLGTDTQYF
TGCAGTGCTACCGCCCCCTTAGGCACAGATACGCAGTATTTT
>.|.|TRBJ1-6|TRBV20-1
CSARGGRSGSYNSPLHF
TGCAGTGCTAGAGGGGGGAGAAGCGGGTCGTATAATTCACCCCTCCACTTT
>TRBD2|.|TRBJ2-1|TRBV6-5
CASSHPGGRGLF
TGTGCCAGCAGTCACCCCGGGGGGAGAGGGCTCTTC
>.|few|TRBJ2-5|TRBV5-1
CASTKSWLETQYF
TGCGCCAGCACCAAGTCCTGGCTTGAGACCCAGTACTTC
>.|.|TRBJ2-1|TRBV2
CASKVGNEQFF
TGTGCCAGCAAGGTGGGCAATGAGCAGTTCTTC
>.|many|TRBJ2-3|TRBV18
CASSPSDQRPDTQYF
TGTGCCAGCTCACCTTCCGACCAGCGGCCGGATACGCAGTATTTT
>.|few|TRBJ1-2|TRBV28
CASEDANGYTF
TGTGCCAGCGAGGATGCAAATGGCTACACCTTC
>.|few|TRBJ1-1|TRBV12-3/TRBV12-4
CASTRGTEAFF
TGTGCCAGCACCCGGGGTACTGAAGCTTTCTTT
>TRBD2|few|TRBJ2-1|TRBV5-1
CASSFPVAGDYNEQFF
TGCGCCAGCAGCTTTCCAGTAGCGGGAGACTACAATGAGCAGTTCTTC
>.|few|TRBJ1-1|TRBV7-6
CASSLFSGGTEAFF
TGTGCCAGCAGCTTATTCTCGGGGGGCACTGAAGCTTTCTTT
>.|.|TRBJ2-1|TRBV7-6
CASSCLVADEQFF
TGTGCCAGCAGCTGTTTGGTAGCGGACGAGCAGTTCTTC
>TRBD2|few|TRBJ2-3|TRBV20-1
CSASGTSFSDTQYF
TGCAGTGCTTCCGGGACTAGCTTTTCAGATACGCAGTATTTT
>.|many|TRBJ1-5|TRBV4-2
CASSQDWRGNQPQHF
TGTGCCAGCAGCCAAGATTGGAGGGGCAATCAGCCCCAGCATTTT
>.|.|TRBJ1-2|TRBV7-9
CASSPRSGAYGYTF
TGTGCCAGCAGCCCCCGGTCCGGGGCCTATGGCTACACCTTC
>TRBD1|.|TRBJ1-5|TRBV24-1
CATSESQGGMPQHF
TGTGCCACCAGTGAATCACAGGGGGGCATGCCCCAGCATTTT
>.|.|TRBJ1-2|TRBV21-1
CASNHSYGYTF
TGTGCCAGCAACCACAGCTATGGCTACACCTTC
>.|.|TRBJ1-1|TRBV5-1
CASGLSPMNTEAFF
TGCGCCAGCGGTCTGAGCCCGATGAACACTGAAGCTTTCTTT
>TRBD1|.|TRBJ1-5|TRBV20-1
CSAIGPTGGQPQHF
TGCAGTGCTATTGGTCCGACAGGGGGTCAGCCCCAGCATTTT
>.|few|TRBJ2-3|TRBV2
CASSEPVPDTQYF
TGTGCCAGCAGTGAACCAGTACCAGATACGCAGTATTTT
>.|.|TRBJ2-3|TRBV4-1
CASSQVVTLASDTQYF
TGCGCCAGCAGCCAAGTGGTGACCCTTGCGTCGGATACGCAGTATTTT
>.|.|TRBJ2-3|TRBV19
CASSQTGTSDTQYF
TGTGCCAGTAGTCAAACCGGGACCTCAGATACGCAGTATTTT
>.|.|TRBJ1-5|TRBV3-1
CASSQSSSNQPQHF
TGTGCCAGCAGCCAGTCCTCCAGCAATCAGCCCCAGCATTTT
>TRBD1|few|TRBJ2-5|TRBV5-4
CASSRKQGSGETQYF
TGTGCCAGCAGCAGAAAACAGGGGTCTGGGGAGACCCAGTACTTC
>.|many|TRBJ2-2|TRBV7-6
CASRSDRNTGELFF
TGTGCCAGCAGATCGGACAGGAACACCGGGGAGCTGTTTTTT
>TRBD2|many|TRBJ2-1|TRBV5-1
CASSLVSGGAKNEQFF
TGCGCCAGCAGCTTGGTGTCCGGGGGGGCCAAGAATGAGCAGTTCTTC
>TRBD1|few|TRBJ1-5|TRBV20-1
CSAMDRQRGYSNQPQHF
TGCAGTGCAATGGACAGGCAAAGGGGGTATAGCAATCAGCCCCAGCATTTT
>.|few|TRBJ2-2|TRBV3-1
CASSQQDPWSSNTGELFF
TGTGCCAGCAGCCAACAGGACCCATGGAGCTCGAACACCGGGGAGCTGTTTTTT
>.|many|TRBJ1-1|TRBV10-3
CAIRWDMSTEAFF
TGTGCCATCAGGTGGGACATGTCCACTGAAGCTTTCTTT
>.|.|TRBJ1-2|TRBV5-1
CASSLNGQIGYTF
TGCGCCAGCAGCTTAAATGGACAAATCGGCTACACCTTC
>.|few|TRBJ2-2|TRBV6-2/TRBV6-3
CASSHYGTTGELFF
TGTGCCAGCAGTCACTACGGGACGACCGGGGAGCTGTTTTTT
>.|many|TRBJ1-2|TRBV4-1
CASSQETGENYGYTF
TGCGCCAGCAGCCAAGAGACCGGGGAGAACTATGGCTACACCTTC
>.|many|TRBJ1-2|TRBV20-1
CSARDPAGVAYTGYTF
TGCAGTGCTAGAGATCCCGCAGGTGTCGCGTATACGGGCTACACCTTC
>.|many|TRBJ2-3|TRBV5-1
CASSPTRNTDTQYF
TGCGCCAGCAGCCCGACCAGGAACACAGATACGCAGTATTTT
>TRBD1|few|TRBJ1-1|TRBV19
CASSFPRYRGRNTEAFF
TGTGCCAGTAGTTTTCCACGTTACAGGGGAAGGAACACTGAAGCTTTCTTT
>.|.|TRBJ2-1|TRBV4-3
CASSQELEEVRLFF
TGCGCCAGCAGCCAAGAGTTGGAGGAGGTCAGGCTGTTCTTC
>.|many|TRBJ1-2|TRBV24-1
CATSDVNYGYTF
TGTGCCACCAGTGATGTTAACTATGGCTACACCTTC
>TRBD1|few|TRBJ2-1|TRBV20-1
CSAVFRGSSYNEQFF
TGCAGTGCTGTCTTCAGGGGGAGTTCCTACAATGAGCAGTTCTTC
>TRBD1|many|TRBJ1-5|TRBV27
CASSFRDRAHQPQHF
TGTGCCAGCAGTTTCCGCGACAGGGCCCATCAGCCCCAGCATTTT
>TRBD1|many|TRBJ1-1|TRBV27
CASSLGTGANTEAFF
TGTGCCAGCAGTTTAGGGACAGGGGCGAACACTGAAGCTTTCTTT
>.|.|TRBJ1-1|TRBV5-1
CASSTTGFVYAEAFF
TGCGCCAGCAGCACGACAGGTTTTGTGTACGCTGAAGCTTTCTTT